Below, 5 T cell receptor beta chains from the same sample are listed, as sequenced in a study of post-analysis software for immune sequencing data. Tagging with unique molecular identifiers was a feature of the TCR beta cDNA libraries. From the PCR reads, TCRdb called clonotypes with MiXCR, one entry per CDR3 protein. The data show 350,000 to 450,000 distinct CDR3 sequences, roughly 36% seen once. These receptors' targets are unknown. Study-wide results and caveats: Included in a set of 5 or 6 TRBV segments more frequent in patients than controls were TRBV5-6, TRBV5-1 and TRBV20-1.

The sequenced sample was blood. All receptors derive from a girl aged 5 to 17 with multiple sclerosis.

The chain carries TRBV5-1 and TRBJ2-1; possibly TRBD1 for D (6 bases). The CDR3 consists of 15 residues. V was pared by 0 bases and J by 6 bases, with 13 bases between. From germline, CDR1 is SGHRS and CDR2 YFSETQ. The chain's CDR3 is CASSLVQGPTNEQFF. The CDR3 DNA follows: TGCGCCAGCAGCTTGGTCCAGGGGCCAACCAATGAGCAGTTCTTC. Full variable domain (rest looked up from reference TRBV5-1 and TRBJ2-1): KAGVTQTPRYLIKTRGQQVTLSCSPISGHRSVSWYQQTPGQGLQFLFEYFSETQRNKGNFPGRFSGRQFSNSRSEMNVSTLELGDSALYLCASSLVQGPTNEQFFGPGTRLTVL.

This clonotype was counted between two and nine times. V is TRBV28 and J is TRBJ2-7, with D maybe TRBD1 (5 bases). The CDR3 is made up of 16 amino acids. The V end lost 3 bases, the J end lost 3 bases, and 18 bases lay between the germline ends. Germline CDR1 and CDR2: MDHEN and SYDVKM. The CDR3 reads CASSFFGLDSFYEQYF. The CDR3 bases are TGTGCCAGCAGTTTTTTTGGCCTTGACAGCTTCTACGAGCAGTACTTC.

The genes are TRBV20-1 and TRBJ2-1, with 10 bases identical to TRBD2. The CDR3 loop spans 14 amino acids. The junction had 9 bases not matched to a gene; V was cut back by 6 bases and J by 7 bases. Germline CDR1 DFQATT, CDR2 SNEGSKA (reference sequence). The CDR3 DNA is TGCAGTGCCGGAGGGACTAGCGAATGGAATGAGCAGTTCTTC. The encoded protein is CSAGGTSEWNEQFF.

The chain links TRBV6-2 or TRBV6-3 to TRBJ1-2, with 8 positions matching TRBD1. This CDR3 is built from 14 residues. Germline V gives CDR1 MNHEY, CDR2 SVGEGT. Trimming cost V 5 bases and J 4 bases; bases outside gene matches: 6. Here the CDR3 DNA reads TGTGCCAGCAGTCAACCGACAGGGGTCTATGGCTACACCTTC. Translating it yields CASSQPTGVYGYTF.

The rearrangement links TRBV6-4 to TRBJ1-1; 12 bases map to TRBD1. V lost 8 bases to trimming and J lost 5 bases; unmatched junction nucleotides: 9. This CDR3 is 15 amino acids long. Germline V lookup: CDR1 MRHNA, CDR2 SNTAGT. Here the CDR3 DNA reads TGTGCCAGCGGGCGGGACAGGGGGCGAAATACTGAAGCTTTCTTT. Amino acids: CASGRDRGRNTEAFF.